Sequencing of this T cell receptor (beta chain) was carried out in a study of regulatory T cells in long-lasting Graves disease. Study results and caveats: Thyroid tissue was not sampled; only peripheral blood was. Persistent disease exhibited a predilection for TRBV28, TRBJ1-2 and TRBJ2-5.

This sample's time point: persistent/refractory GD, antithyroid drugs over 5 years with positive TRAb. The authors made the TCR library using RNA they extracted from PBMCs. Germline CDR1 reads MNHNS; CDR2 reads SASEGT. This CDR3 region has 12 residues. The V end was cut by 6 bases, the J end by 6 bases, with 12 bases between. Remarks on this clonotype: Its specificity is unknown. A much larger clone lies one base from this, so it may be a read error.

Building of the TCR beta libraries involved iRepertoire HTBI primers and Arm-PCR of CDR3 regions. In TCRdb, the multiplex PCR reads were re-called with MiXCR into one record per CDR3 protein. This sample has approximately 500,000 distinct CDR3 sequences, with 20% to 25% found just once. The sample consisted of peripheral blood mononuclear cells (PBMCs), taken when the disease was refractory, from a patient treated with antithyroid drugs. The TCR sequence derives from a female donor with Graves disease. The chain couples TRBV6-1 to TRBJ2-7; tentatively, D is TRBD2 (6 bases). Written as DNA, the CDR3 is TGTGCCAGCAGCGATACTAGCTGCGAGCAGTACTTC. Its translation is CASSDTSCEQYF.